These T cell receptor beta chains were read from a single sample in a study of T cell repertoires in cytomegalovirus infection. A single record per CDR3 protein comes from TCRdb applying MiXCR to the reads. Among around 630,000 distinct CDR3 sequences, less than 25% were seen once, and the ten largest hold 7.5% to 9%. Sequencing was carried out using CD8+ T cells from PBMCs. These receptors all stem from a human donor in good health (CMV status not recorded). Some clones in this sample may be carry-over from other donors' samples. The CDR3 runs from the conserved cysteine through the conserved F or W. The D gene is left open where the match is weak. Some rows mark clone size as missing; the rest say once, few, many or name a class of expanded clone.

v_call: TRBV7-9
clone_size: few
d_call: .
j_call: TRBJ2-3
cdr3_aa: CASSLEWQEDPGTDTQYF
cdr3_nt: TGTGCCAGCAGCTTAGAATGGCAAGAGGACCCGGGGACAGATACGCAGTATTTT

v_call: TRBV7-9
clone_size: few
d_call: TRBD1
j_call: TRBJ2-7
cdr3_aa: CASADRGYEQYF
cdr3_nt: TGTGCCAGCGCAGACAGGGGCTACGAGCAGTACTTC

v_call: TRBV7-9
clone_size: few
d_call: .
j_call: TRBJ2-5
cdr3_aa: CASSPRLGREQETQYF
cdr3_nt: TGTGCCAGCAGCCCCCGGTTGGGGCGGGAACAAGAGACCCAGTACTTC

v_call: TRBV15
clone_size: .
d_call: .
j_call: TRBJ1-2
cdr3_aa: CATSRDGRGEAYTF
cdr3_nt: TGTGCCACCAGCAGAGATGGGAGGGGGGAAGCCTACACCTTC

v_call: TRBV27
clone_size: few
d_call: .
j_call: TRBJ2-6
cdr3_aa: CASRPGLSGANVLTF
cdr3_nt: TGTGCCAGCCGACCGGGACTCTCTGGGGCCAACGTCCTGACTTTC

v_call: TRBV5-4
clone_size: .
d_call: .
j_call: TRBJ1-2
cdr3_aa: CASSLKGRDGYTF
cdr3_nt: TGTGCCAGCAGCTTGAAGGGGCGCGATGGCTACACCTTC

v_call: TRBV5-1
clone_size: few
d_call: .
j_call: TRBJ2-5
cdr3_aa: CASSLAVAGYNQETQYF
cdr3_nt: TGCGCCAGCAGCTTGGCAGTGGCGGGGTACAACCAAGAGACCCAGTACTTC

v_call: TRBV7-4
clone_size: few
d_call: TRBD2
j_call: TRBJ2-3
cdr3_aa: CASTEVQRGAGDTQYF
cdr3_nt: TGTGCCAGCACCGAGGTCCAGCGGGGGGCTGGAGATACGCAGTATTTT

v_call: TRBV7-6
clone_size: few
d_call: .
j_call: TRBJ2-5
cdr3_aa: CASSSGSETQYF
cdr3_nt: TGTGCCAGCAGCTCTGGGAGCGAGACCCAGTACTTC

v_call: TRBV5-1
clone_size: few
d_call: .
j_call: TRBJ1-1
cdr3_aa: CASSSTDGGLNAFF
cdr3_nt: TGCGCCAGCAGCTCAACGGACGGTGGTCTAAACGCTTTCTTT

v_call: TRBV6-6
clone_size: few
d_call: .
j_call: TRBJ2-1
cdr3_aa: CASSSLSASGFYNEQFF
cdr3_nt: TGTGCCAGCAGTTCCCTTTCGGCCAGCGGATTCTACAATGAGCAGTTCTTC

v_call: TRBV6-6
clone_size: many
d_call: .
j_call: TRBJ1-5
cdr3_aa: CASIARVRQPQHF
cdr3_nt: TGTGCCAGCATCGCCAGGGTCCGCCAGCCCCAGCATTTT

v_call: TRBV6-2/TRBV6-3
clone_size: few
d_call: .
j_call: TRBJ1-2
cdr3_aa: CASRDSGYGYTF
cdr3_nt: TGTGCCAGCAGGGACAGCGGCTATGGCTACACCTTC

v_call: TRBV29-1
clone_size: .
d_call: .
j_call: TRBJ1-4
cdr3_aa: CSVVSIQKLFF
cdr3_nt: TGCAGCGTTGTTTCTATCCAGAAACTGTTTTTT

v_call: TRBV12-3/TRBV12-4
clone_size: few
d_call: TRBD1
j_call: TRBJ1-1
cdr3_aa: CASSWGQSMNTEAFF
cdr3_nt: TGTGCCAGCAGTTGGGGACAGAGCATGAACACTGAAGCTTTCTTT

v_call: TRBV20-1
clone_size: .
d_call: .
j_call: TRBJ1-1
cdr3_aa: CSARALTNTEAFF
cdr3_nt: TGCAGTGCCCGAGCCCTGACGAACACTGAAGCTTTCTTT

v_call: TRBV6-5
clone_size: few
d_call: .
j_call: TRBJ1-6
cdr3_aa: CASSYSGVGSPLHF
cdr3_nt: TGTGCCAGCAGTTACTCGGGGGTAGGATCACCCCTCCACTTT

v_call: TRBV2
clone_size: many
d_call: .
j_call: TRBJ1-4
cdr3_aa: CASSADLSPGNKLFF
cdr3_nt: TGTGCCAGCAGCGCCGACTTGTCCCCCGGGAACAAACTGTTTTTT

v_call: TRBV9
clone_size: .
d_call: TRBD1
j_call: TRBJ2-3
cdr3_aa: CASSGSRDRGTDTQYF
cdr3_nt: TGTGCCAGCAGCGGTTCCCGGGACAGGGGCACAGATACGCAGTATTTT

v_call: TRBV5-5
clone_size: few
d_call: .
j_call: TRBJ2-5
cdr3_aa: CASSLGDLIQETQYF
cdr3_nt: TGTGCCAGCAGCTTGGGGGACTTGATCCAAGAGACCCAGTACTTC

v_call: TRBV7-6
clone_size: many
d_call: .
j_call: TRBJ1-1
cdr3_aa: CASSLPQENTEAFF
cdr3_nt: TGTGCCAGCAGCTTACCCCAGGAGAACACTGAAGCTTTCTTT

v_call: TRBV18
clone_size: .
d_call: .
j_call: TRBJ2-6
cdr3_aa: CASSPPTEANVLTF
cdr3_nt: TGTGCCAGCTCACCACCGACAGAGGCCAACGTCCTGACTTTC

v_call: TRBV7-8
clone_size: .
d_call: TRBD2
j_call: TRBJ2-3
cdr3_aa: CASSSGTIRTDTQYF
cdr3_nt: TGTGCCAGCAGCTCCGGGACTATCCGCACAGATACGCAGTATTTT

v_call: TRBV7-2
clone_size: many
d_call: TRBD1
j_call: TRBJ2-7
cdr3_aa: CASSWTGYEQYF
cdr3_nt: TGTGCCAGCAGCTGGACAGGATACGAGCAGTACTTC

v_call: TRBV7-2
clone_size: many
d_call: .
j_call: TRBJ2-1
cdr3_aa: CASSPRGTGLRNEQFF
cdr3_nt: TGTGCCAGCAGCCCGAGAGGGACCGGATTACGCAATGAGCAGTTCTTC

v_call: TRBV6-6
clone_size: many
d_call: TRBD2
j_call: TRBJ2-5
cdr3_aa: CASSYGGSGPQETQYF
cdr3_nt: TGTGCCAGCAGTTACGGAGGTAGCGGGCCCCAAGAGACCCAGTACTTC

v_call: TRBV4-1
clone_size: .
d_call: .
j_call: TRBJ1-2
cdr3_aa: CASSQVDSNYGYTF
cdr3_nt: TGCGCCAGCAGCCAAGTAGACAGCAACTATGGCTACACCTTC

v_call: TRBV11-2
clone_size: many
d_call: .
j_call: TRBJ1-5
cdr3_aa: CASSLDFNQPQHF
cdr3_nt: TGTGCCAGCAGCTTAGATTTTAATCAGCCCCAGCATTTT

v_call: TRBV20-1
clone_size: few
d_call: .
j_call: TRBJ1-5
cdr3_aa: CSARVSQGGSNQPQHF
cdr3_nt: TGCAGTGCTAGAGTTAGCCAGGGCGGGAGCAATCAGCCCCAGCATTTT

v_call: TRBV6-2/TRBV6-3
clone_size: few
d_call: TRBD2
j_call: TRBJ2-7
cdr3_aa: CASRTGLAGHSYEQYF
cdr3_nt: TGTGCCAGCAGAACGGGACTAGCGGGGCACTCCTACGAGCAGTACTTC

v_call: TRBV13
clone_size: few
d_call: .
j_call: TRBJ1-5
cdr3_aa: CASSLARAGGNQPQHF
cdr3_nt: TGTGCCAGCAGCTTAGCAAGGGCCGGTGGGAATCAGCCCCAGCATTTT

v_call: TRBV12-5
clone_size: many
d_call: TRBD1
j_call: TRBJ1-1
cdr3_aa: CASGWHLERDSLKGTEAFF
cdr3_nt: TGTGCTAGTGGTTGGCACTTGGAGCGGGACAGCTTAAAAGGTACTGAAGCTTTCTTT

v_call: TRBV7-9
clone_size: few
d_call: .
j_call: TRBJ2-1
cdr3_aa: CASSRHTVDEQFF
cdr3_nt: TGTGCCAGCAGCCGACATACTGTGGATGAGCAGTTCTTC